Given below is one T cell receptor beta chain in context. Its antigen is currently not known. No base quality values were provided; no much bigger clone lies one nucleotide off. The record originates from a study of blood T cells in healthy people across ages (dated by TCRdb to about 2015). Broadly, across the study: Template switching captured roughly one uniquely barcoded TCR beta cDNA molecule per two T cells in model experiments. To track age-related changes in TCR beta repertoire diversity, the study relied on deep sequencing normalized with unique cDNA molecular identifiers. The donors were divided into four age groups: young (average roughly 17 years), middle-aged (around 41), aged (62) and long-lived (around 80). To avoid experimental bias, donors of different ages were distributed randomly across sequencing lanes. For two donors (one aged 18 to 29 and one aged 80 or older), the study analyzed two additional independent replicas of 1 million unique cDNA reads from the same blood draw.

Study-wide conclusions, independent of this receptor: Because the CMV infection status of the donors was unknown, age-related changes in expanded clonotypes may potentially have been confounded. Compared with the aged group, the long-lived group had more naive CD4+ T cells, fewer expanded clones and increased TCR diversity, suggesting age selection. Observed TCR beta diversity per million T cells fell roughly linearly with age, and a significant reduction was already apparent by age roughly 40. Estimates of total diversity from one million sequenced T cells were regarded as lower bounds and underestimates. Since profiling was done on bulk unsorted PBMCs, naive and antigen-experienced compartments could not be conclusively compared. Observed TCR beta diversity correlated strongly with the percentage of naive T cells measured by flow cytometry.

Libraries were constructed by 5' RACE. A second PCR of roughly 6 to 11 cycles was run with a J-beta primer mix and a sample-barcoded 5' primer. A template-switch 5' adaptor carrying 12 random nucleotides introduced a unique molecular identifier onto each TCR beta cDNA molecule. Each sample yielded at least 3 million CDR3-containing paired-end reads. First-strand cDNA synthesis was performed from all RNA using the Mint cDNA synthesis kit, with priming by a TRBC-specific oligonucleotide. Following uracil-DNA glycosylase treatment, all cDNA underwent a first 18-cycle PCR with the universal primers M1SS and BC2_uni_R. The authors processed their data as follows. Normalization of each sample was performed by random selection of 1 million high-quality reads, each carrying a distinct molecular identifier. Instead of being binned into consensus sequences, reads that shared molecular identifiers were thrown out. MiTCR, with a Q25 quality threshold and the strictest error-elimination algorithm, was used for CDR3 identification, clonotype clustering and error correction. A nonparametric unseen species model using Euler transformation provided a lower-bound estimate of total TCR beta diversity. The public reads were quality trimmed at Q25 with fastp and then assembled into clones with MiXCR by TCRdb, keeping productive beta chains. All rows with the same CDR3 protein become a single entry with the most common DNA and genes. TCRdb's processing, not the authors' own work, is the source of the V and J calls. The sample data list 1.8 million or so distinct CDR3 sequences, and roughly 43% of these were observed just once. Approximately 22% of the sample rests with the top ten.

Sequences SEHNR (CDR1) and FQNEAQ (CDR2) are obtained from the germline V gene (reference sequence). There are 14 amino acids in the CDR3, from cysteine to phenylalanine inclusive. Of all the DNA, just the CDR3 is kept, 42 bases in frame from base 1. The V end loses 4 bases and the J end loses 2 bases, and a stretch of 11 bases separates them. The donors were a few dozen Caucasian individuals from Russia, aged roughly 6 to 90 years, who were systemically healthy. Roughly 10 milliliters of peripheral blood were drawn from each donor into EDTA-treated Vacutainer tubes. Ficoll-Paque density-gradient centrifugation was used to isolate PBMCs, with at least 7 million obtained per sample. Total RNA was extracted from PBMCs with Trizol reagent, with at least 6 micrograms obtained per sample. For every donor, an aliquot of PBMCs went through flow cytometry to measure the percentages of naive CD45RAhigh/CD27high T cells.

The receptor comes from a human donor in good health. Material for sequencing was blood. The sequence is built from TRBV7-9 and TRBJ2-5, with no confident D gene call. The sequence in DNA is TGTGCCAGCAGCTCTGACATAGCTCAAGAGACCCAGTACTTC. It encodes CASSSDIAQETQYF.